The 11 T cell receptor beta chains presented below share a single source sample, sequenced in a study of vaccination and CD4 T cells after COVID-19. Scientists ran DNA taken from cultured CD4+ T cells through the Oncomine TCR Beta short-read assay for sequencing. TCRdb re-derived calls from the PCR reads in MiXCR, one entry per CDR3 protein. This sample yields 9,900 or so distinct CDR3 sequences, of which 61% are seen a single time; around 25% belongs to the top ten. Their antigens remain unidentified. The sample's treatment: roughly nine-day PBMC culture with coronavirus spike peptide pools or control peptides (ViraFEST assay). Sequencing was performed on CD4+ T cells from blood, cultured in vitro. These receptors were taken from a human donor who had recovered from COVID-19.

This clonotype appeared once. The V call is TRBV4-1, the J call TRBJ2-7, with a possible D match to TRBD2 (5 bases). The length of the CDR3 is 14 residues. V lost 3 bases and J 2 bases, leaving 11 bases between the germline ends. Germline values: CDR1 MGHRA, CDR2 YSYEKL. CDR3 nucleotide sequence: TGCGCCAGCAGCCAGGCCGAGACTACCTACGAGCAGTACTTC. Translation: CASSQAETTYEQYF.

The genes are TRBV10-1 and TRBJ1-3; D gene unclear. Germline loops: CDR1 WNHNN, CDR2 SYGVQD (reference sequence). This CDR3 comprises 14 residues. V was shortened by 5 bases and J by 0 bases, with 8 bases between the two germline ends. This CDR3 reads CASSPDASGNTIYF. CDR3 DNA sequence: TGCGCCAGCAGTCCAGATGCCTCTGGAAACACCATATATTTT.

The gene calls are TRBV7-9 and TRBJ1-6; no clear D gene. Trimming pared 1 base from V and 9 bases from J, leaving 13 bases between. Germline lookup yields CDR1 SEHNR and CDR2 FQNEAQ (reference sequence). This CDR3 comprises 15 residues. The CDR3 here is CASSLDGLHVSPLHF. The CDR3 nucleotides are TGTGCCAGCAGCTTAGATGGGCTCCACGTTTCACCCCTCCACTTT. Complete variable domain (other parts from reference TRBV7-9 and TRBJ1-6): DTGVSQNPRHKITKRGQNVTFRCDPISEHNRLYWYRQTLGQGPEFLTYFQNEAQLEKSRLLSDRFSAERPKGSFSTLEIQRTEQGDSAMYLCASSLDGLHVSPLHFGNGTRLTVT.

This chain joins TRBV6-5 and TRBJ2-5; D is unclear. The V gene lost 4 bases and the J gene lost 5 bases, with 14 bases spanning the gap. From germline, CDR1 is MNHEY and CDR2 SVGAGI. This CDR3 is 14 amino acids long. The CDR3 is CASSSNAGRETQYF. The DNA of the CDR3 is TGTGCCAGCAGTTCGAACGCTGGAAGGGAGACCCAGTACTTC.

The genes are TRBV7-9 and TRBJ2-5; TRBD2 aligns across 14 bases. Losses at the gene ends were 5 bases for V and 3 bases for J; bases not matched to a gene: 5. The CDR3 consists of 16 residues. CDR1 is SEHNR and CDR2 is FQNEAQ in the germline V gene (reference sequence). CDR3 residues: CASSRGLAGVKETQYF. CDR3 coding DNA: TGTGCCAGCAGCCGGGGACTAGCGGGAGTAAAAGAGACCCAGTACTTC. Using reference TRBV7-9 and TRBJ2-5 for the parts outside the CDR3, the full variable domain is DTGVSQNPRHKITKRGQNVTFRCDPISEHNRLYWYRQTLGQGPEFLTYFQNEAQLEKSRLLSDRFSAERPKGSFSTLEIQRTEQGDSAMYLCASSRGLAGVKETQYFGPGTRLLVL.

The rearrangement joins TRBV5-1 to TRBJ2-5, with a weak D call TRBD1 (6 bases). CDR3 length: 15 amino acids. Germline V lookup: CDR1 SGHRS, CDR2 YFSETQ. Trimming pared 0 bases from V and 5 bases from J, leaving 14 bases between. CDR3 in DNA: TGCGCCAGCAGCTTGGCAGGCGTAGGGGGTGAGACCCAGTACTTC. Translating gives CASSLAGVGGETQYF.

CDR3 sequence (DNA): TGTGCCAGCAGCTCGTCTCCCAGTCTACCCGTCCTGACTTTC. It is translated as CASSSSPSLPVLTF. The rearrangement uses TRBV5-6 and TRBJ2-6; unclear D gene. The CDR3 runs 14 residues. V dropped 3 bases and J dropped 12 bases, with 16 bases sitting between them. Germline lookup yields CDR1 SGHDT and CDR2 YYEEEE.

The CDR3 DNA follows: TGCGCCAGCAGCGCGGGACTTACCGGGGAGCTGTTTTTT. This codes for CASSAGLTGELFF. This chain uses TRBV5-1 with TRBJ2-2, with a weak D call TRBD2 (6 bases). This CDR3 has 13 residues. The V gene lost 4 bases and the J gene lost 5 bases, with 9 bases spanning the gap. Germline CDR1 SGHRS, CDR2 YFSETQ.

The chain employs TRBV6-1 and TRBJ1-6; 9 nucleotides line up with TRBD1. V shed 6 bases and J 9 bases; nucleotides not matched to a gene: 9. The CDR3 length is 15 residues. Germline V gene lookup returns CDR1 MNHNS and CDR2 SASEGT. The CDR3 loop is CASSVGQGEGSPLHF. The CDR3 nucleotides read TGTGCCAGCAGCGTGGGACAGGGAGAGGGTTCACCCCTCCACTTT.

The chain has TRBV29-1 and TRBJ1-1; D might be TRBD1 (6 bases). Per germline, CDR1 SQVTM and CDR2 ANQGSEA. The CDR3 is 14 amino acids. Trimming stripped 5 bases from V and 0 bases from J, with 13 bases between. CDR3 sequence reads: CSVMGAPMNTEAFF. CDR3 DNA sequence: TGCAGCGTTATGGGGGCCCCCATGAACACTGAAGCTTTCTTT.

The rearrangement joins TRBV11-1 to TRBJ2-2; 10 bases are shared with TRBD2. With V trimmed by 5 bases and J by 3 bases, 9 bases remained unmatched. The CDR3 is made up of 17 amino acids. Germline V gene lookup returns CDR1 SGHAT and CDR2 FQDESV (reference sequence). CDR3 bases: TGTGCCAGCAGCGTCTTGGGGAGCGGGAGGGACACCGGGGAGCTGTTTTTT. Amino acid sequence: CASSVLGSGRDTGELFF. The full variable domain, completed using reference TRBV11-1 and TRBJ2-2, is EAEVAQSPRYKITEKSQAVAFWCDPISGHATLYWYRQILGQGPELLVQFQDESVVDDSQLPKDRFSAERLKGVDSTLKIQPAELGDSAMYLCASSVLGSGRDTGELFFGEGSRLTVL.